This T cell receptor (beta chain) appears in the sequencing data of a study of cytomegalovirus exposure and HLA in healthy donors. The overall study: Most donors, 81% of 398 genotyped, fell in the Caucasian-associated ancestry cluster. Study-level points and caveats: Among the sequence variants, a highly shared cluster was likely an artifact of sequencing. Later analysis identified 17,000 or so TCR beta sequences associated with HLA alleles, using a false discovery rate threshold of 0.05.

Comment on this clone: Its specificity is unknown.

PCR involved 60 Vbeta and 13 Jbeta primers. TCRdb's table, derived via immunoSEQ multiplex PCR, lists solely in-frame clones and lacks some. The table lists about 200,000 clones, roughly 80% of them singletons. Looked up from germline, CDR1 is ENHRY and CDR2 is SYGVKD. V gave up 7 bases and J gave up 0 bases, with 13 bases separating them. CDR3 size: 16 residues. The chain has TRBV10-3 and TRBJ2-6, with D unclear. This receptor was obtained from a male donor in good health and CMV-seronegative. Sequencing input: PBMCs. In nucleotides, the CDR3 is TGTGCCATCACTGGTCAGGTTACCTCTGGGGCCAACGTCCTGACTTTC. It encodes CAITGQVTSGANVLTF.